These 17 T cell receptor beta chains were all obtained from the same sample, sequenced in a study of T cell changes during pregnancy in multiple sclerosis. TCRdb keeps only in-frame clones here, not all; method: immunoSEQ multiplex PCR. The sample has under 95,000 clones; about 92% are singletons. The starting material was peripheral blood, obtained after pregnancy. These receptor sequences come from a female donor with multiple sclerosis, enrolled in a pregnancy study.

This clone is a singleton in its sample. This sequence joins TRBV10-1 and TRBJ1-2, with D perhaps matching TRBD1 (6 bases). V lost 4 bases, J lost 2 bases, and 17 bases lay in between. The CDR3 loop spans 16 amino acids. The germline gives CDR1 WNHNN, CDR2 SYGVQD (reference sequence). The CDR3 DNA is TGCGCCAGCAGTGGGGGGCTAACGCCGGGGAACTATGGCTACACCTTC. This sequence encodes CASSGGLTPGNYGYTF.

The V gene is TRBV5-1, the J gene TRBJ1-2, with 8 nucleotides matching TRBD1. The V segment lost 0 bases and the J segment 4 bases; nucleotides outside the gene matches: 2. Per the germline V gene, CDR1 is SGHRS and CDR2 is YFSETQ. This CDR3 is built from 14 residues. The CDR3, as DNA: TGCGCCAGCAGCTTGGACGGACAGGGCTATGGCTACACCTTC. It codes for CASSLDGQGYGYTF.

The chain links TRBV11-2 to TRBJ2-1; the match to TRBD2 covers 11 bases. V lost 1 base to trimming and J lost 2 bases; unmatched junction nucleotides: 4. There are 17 residues in the CDR3. The germline CDR1 and CDR2 sequences are SGHAT and FQNNGV. The CDR3: CASSLVATSGAYNEQFF. The DNA for the CDR3 is TGTGCCAGCAGCTTAGTGGCGACTAGCGGGGCCTACAATGAGCAGTTCTTC.

The V and J genes are TRBV19 and TRBJ2-4; TRBD1 matches at 9 bases. CDR1 is LNHDA, CDR2 SQIVND, per germline (reference sequence). J lost 0 bases, V lost 3 bases, and 3 bases had no gene match. This CDR3 is 16 amino acids long. CDR3 protein: CASSITGGVAKNIQYF. The DNA for the CDR3 is TGTGCCAGTAGTATCACAGGGGGCGTAGCCAAAAACATTCAGTACTTC.

This rearrangement joins TRBV5-1 to TRBJ1-6; weak D call: TRBD1 (6 bases). The CDR3 spans 15 residues. Trimming left V 0 bases short and J 10 bases short, with 14 bases between. In germline, CDR1 is SGHRS, CDR2 YFSETQ. CDR3 in DNA: TGCGCCAGCAGCTTGGGGGCAGGGGTGTCCTCACCCCTCCACTTT. Protein: CASSLGAGVSSPLHF. Drawing the rest from reference TRBV5-1 and TRBJ1-6, the complete variable domain is KAGVTQTPRYLIKTRGQQVTLSCSPISGHRSVSWYQQTPGQGLQFLFEYFSETQRNKGNFPGRFSGRQFSNSRSEMNVSTLELGDSALYLCASSLGAGVSSPLHFGNGTRLTVT.

The chain joins TRBV6-6 to TRBJ2-2; D may be TRBD2 (6 bases). The germline V gene has CDR1 MNHNY and CDR2 SVGAGI (reference sequence). V lost 5 bases and J 2 bases, leaving 15 bases between the germline ends. The CDR3 consists of 16 residues. Written as DNA, the CDR3 is TGTGCCAGCAGTCAGCCTCGGGACTTAAACACCGGGGAGCTGTTTTTT. Translation gives CASSQPRDLNTGELFF.

The V and J genes are TRBV7-9 and TRBJ2-7, with 9 nucleotides matching TRBD2. This CDR3 region has 14 residues. Germline trimming cut 5 bases from V and 5 bases from J; bases unmatched to any gene: 7. CDR1 is SEHNR and CDR2 is FQNEAQ in the germline V gene (reference sequence). In DNA form, the CDR3 reads TGTGCCAGCAGCAATAGCGGGAGAAGGGACGAGCAGTACTTC. This gives the protein CASSNSGRRDEQYF.

The V and J genes are TRBV4-3 and TRBJ1-1; D remains ambiguous. The V gene's germline CDR1 is LGHNA and CDR2 YSLEER. The CDR3 has 16 amino acids. V dropped 0 bases and J dropped 8 bases, with 19 bases sitting between them. CDR3 bases: TGCGCCAGCAGCCAAGATCACGGGAGAGGGCTTGGCGAAGCTTTCTTT. Protein sequence: CASSQDHGRGLGEAFF.

J is TRBJ1-2 and V is TRBV6-1; TRBD1 aligns across 8 bases. There are 16 residues in the CDR3. Trimming cost V 0 bases and J 8 bases; bases outside gene matches: 11. Germline V gene lookup returns CDR1 MNHNS and CDR2 SASEGT. CDR3 sequence: CASSEALGQDARGYTF. CDR3 sequence (DNA): TGTGCCAGCAGTGAAGCGTTGGGACAGGATGCTAGGGGCTACACCTTC.

The rearrangement joins TRBV30 to TRBJ1-2; 8 bases are shared with TRBD1. V lost 0 bases and J lost 6; bases outside the gene matches: 6. The germline V gene has CDR1 GTSNPN and CDR2 SVGIG (reference sequence). The CDR3 has 14 amino acids. The CDR3 reads CAWSVTRTGNGYTF. The CDR3, as DNA: TGTGCCTGGAGTGTCACCCGGACAGGGAATGGCTACACCTTC.

The chain combines TRBV29-1 with TRBJ1-1; D is perhaps TRBD1 (6 bases). Trimming removed 4 bases at V and 5 bases at J, with 11 bases between. CDR3 length: 12 amino acids. In germline, CDR1 is SQVTM, CDR2 ANQGSEA. The CDR3, as DNA: TGCAGCGTTGGCGGGGGCAGAACTGAAGCTTTCTTT. Translation: CSVGGGRTEAFF.

V is TRBV5-6 and J is TRBJ2-7; no clear D. CDR3 length equals 13 residues. V lost 4 bases and J 2 bases, leaving 10 bases between the germline ends. Germline V gene lookup returns CDR1 SGHDT and CDR2 YYEEEE. The CDR3 bases are TGTGCCAGCAGCAGTGACTCTACCTACGAGCAGTACTTC. It translates to CASSSDSTYEQYF.

The V and J genes are TRBV11-3 and TRBJ2-3; 7 nucleotides agree with TRBD2. The trim removed 1 base at V and 0 bases at J, leaving 13 bases unmatched. CDR1 and CDR2 from the germline V gene are SGHNT and YENEEA. This CDR3 comprises 19 residues. Here the CDR3 reads CASSLGDRLAALSTDTQYF. In DNA form, the CDR3 reads TGTGCCAGCAGCTTAGGTGATCGGCTAGCGGCCCTTAGCACAGATACGCAGTATTTT. The full variable domain, in which reference TRBV11-3 and TRBJ2-3 provide the parts outside the CDR3, is EAGVVQSPRYKIIEKKQPVAFWCNPISGHNTLYWYLQNLGQGPELLIRYENEEAVDDSQLPKDRFSAERLKGVDSTLKIQPAELGDSAVYLCASSLGDRLAALSTDTQYFGPGTRLTVL.

The CDR3 here is CASSAPRGLVRNEQFF. Here the CDR3 DNA reads TGTGCCAGCAGCGCCCCTCGTGGACTAGTGAGAAATGAGCAGTTCTTC. This chain uses TRBV11-2 with TRBJ2-1; 7 bases match TRBD2. CDR1 is SGHAT and CDR2 is FQNNGV in the germline V gene. J was trimmed by 7 bases and V by 5 bases; bases with no gene match: 14. This CDR3 contains 16 residues.

This clone was recorded once. The chain has TRBV5-1 and TRBJ1-1, with 7 bases aligning to TRBD1. The ends lost 4 bases at V and 5 bases at J; junction bases unmatched: 8. Germline assignment: CDR1 SGHRS and CDR2 YFSETQ. The CDR3 covers 14 residues. CDR3 sequence reads: CASSSLTGETEAFF. CDR3 DNA sequence: TGCGCCAGCAGCAGCCTTACAGGGGAGACTGAAGCTTTCTTT.

The chain has TRBV7-6 and TRBJ2-7, with 8 bases lining up with TRBD2. This CDR3 region has 15 residues. Germline values: CDR1 SGHVS, CDR2 FNYEAQ. V lost 1 base to trimming and J lost 0 bases; unmatched junction nucleotides: 2. CDR3 DNA sequence: TGTGCCAGCAGCTTAGGGGGACTAGGCTCCTACGAGCAGTACTTC. Encoded protein: CASSLGGLGSYEQYF.

This chain uses TRBV19 with TRBJ2-7; perhaps TRBD2 as D (6 bases). CDR3 length: 14 residues. The ends were cut back, 6 bases at V and 2 bases at J, with 14 bases in the middle. Germline lookup yields CDR1 LNHDA and CDR2 SQIVND (reference sequence). In nucleotides, the CDR3 is TGTGCCAGTAGCCTGGTGGGGGGTCCCTACGAGCAGTACTTC. Amino acids: CASSLVGGPYEQYF.